Shown below are 11 T cell receptor beta chains from a single sample sequenced in a study of shared clonotypes between healthy human individuals. Sequencing was performed with immunoSEQ multiplex PCR; in TCRdb, only in-frame clones are kept and a portion is missing. This table has 490,000 or so clones, around 79% appearing once. Sequencing was performed on PBMCs. The receptor source for this set is a middle-aged woman in good health. Some clones in this sample may be carry-over from other donors' samples.

The chain joins TRBV28 to TRBJ2-7, with 9 bases matching TRBD1. The V and J ends lost 5 bases and 7 bases, in that order; junction bases with no gene match: 9. Germline CDR1 MDHEN, CDR2 SYDVKM. This CDR3 region has 14 residues. The chain's CDR3 is CASSPPRQGGEQYF. CDR3 nucleotides: TGTGCCAGCAGTCCACCTCGACAGGGGGGGGAGCAGTACTTC.

The gene calls are TRBV23-1 and TRBJ2-5, with TRBD1 matching over 7 bases. The J call is in doubt because the DNA end fits TRBJ2-7 better. TRBV23-1 is identified as an open reading frame with a role that is uncertain. This CDR3 is 14 amino acids long. CDR3 sequence reads: CASSHPGGGYEQYF. Here the CDR3 DNA reads TGCGCCAGCAGTCACCCAGGGGGTGGGTACGAGCAGTACTTC.

The V and J genes are TRBV7-2 and TRBJ2-5; tentatively, D is TRBD2 (6 bases). The CDR3 covers 15 residues. In germline, CDR1 is SGHTA, CDR2 FQGNSA. The V gene lost 5 bases and the J gene lost 2 bases, with 15 bases spanning the gap. The CDR3, as DNA: TGTGCCAGCAGCCTTCAAGCGGGCCCACAAGAGACCCAGTACTTC. Translating it yields CASSLQAGPQETQYF.

The chain uses TRBV5-1 and TRBJ1-1, with D maybe TRBD1 (6 bases). The CDR3 has 17 residues. Germline assignment: CDR1 SGHRS and CDR2 YFSETQ. With 7 bases removed from V and 4 bases from J, the gap between germline ends came to 26 bases. CDR3 nucleotide sequence: TGCGCCAGCGCCCAGGGACATTTAGGATCGTTTGGCACTGAAGCTTTCTTT. Its protein is CASAQGHLGSFGTEAFF.

As regards this clone: A far larger clone lies a single base away; this is likely a read error. The CDR3 DNA sequence: TGCGCCAGCAGCTTGGACAGCAATGGCGTTCAGTACTTC. Its protein product is CASSLDSNGVQYF. The V gene is TRBV5-1, the J gene TRBJ2-4, with no clear D. V was clipped by 0 bases and J by 11 bases, with 12 bases between them. The CDR3 extends over 13 amino acids. Germline CDR1 reads SGHRS; CDR2 reads YFSETQ.

With respect to this clone: Other DNA sequences in the sample encode the same CDR3. The chain has TRBV5-1 and TRBJ1-5; tentatively, D is TRBD1 (5 bases). V gave up 0 bases and J gave up 0 bases, with 7 bases separating them. The CDR3 covers 15 residues. Per germline, CDR1 SGHRS and CDR2 YFSETQ. In DNA form, the CDR3 reads TGCGCCAGCAGCTTGGAGGGGTATAGCAATCAGCCCCAGCATTTT. Its protein is CASSLEGYSNQPQHF.

This clone was recorded many times. Within the sample, other DNA sequences also encode this same CDR3. The V gene is TRBV10-3, the J gene TRBJ2-4; 10 nucleotides agree with TRBD1. V lost 3 bases to trimming and J lost 13 bases; unmatched junction nucleotides: 9. The CDR3 extends over 14 amino acids. CDR1 is ENHRY and CDR2 is SYGVKD in the germline V gene. Here the CDR3 reads CAISDLPGQGLQYF. The CDR3 region has the DNA TGTGCCATCAGTGACTTACCGGGACAGGGGTTGCAGTACTTC.

The V and J genes are TRBV30 and TRBJ1-1, with D hard to call. The CDR3 has 14 amino acids. V shed 3 bases and J shed 5 bases, with 16 bases lying between them. Germline CDR1 GTSNPN, CDR2 SVGIG (reference sequence). CDR3 protein: CAWSKTRQNTEAFF. The CDR3 bases are TGTGCCTGGAGCAAAACCCGTCAGAATACTGAAGCTTTCTTT.

The chain couples TRBV25-1 to TRBJ2-7, with D perhaps matching TRBD1 or TRBD2 (5 bases each). Looked up from germline, CDR1 is MGHDK and CDR2 is SYGVNS. This CDR3 spans 14 amino acids. V was cut by 1 base and J by 7 bases, with 14 bases left in between. The CDR3: CASSELTGRPEQYF. The CDR3 nucleotides are TGTGCCAGCAGTGAATTAACGGGGCGACCGGAGCAGTACTTC.

The chain links TRBV27 to TRBJ2-1; 11 bases are a match to TRBD2. Unmatched junction bases numbered 3, after V lost 3 bases and J lost 5 bases. This CDR3 is 15 amino acids long. CDR1 MNHEY and CDR2 SMNVEV come from the germline V gene (reference sequence). The DNA for the CDR3 is TGTGCCAGCAGTTTGGGGACTAGCGGACACAATGAGCAGTTCTTC. Translated: CASSLGTSGHNEQFF.

This clone appeared a few times. The chain employs TRBV7-2 and TRBJ1-3, with D possibly TRBD1 on 5 matching bases. The CDR3 is 17 amino acids. Germline V gene data show CDR1 as SGHTA and CDR2 as FQGNSA. The V end lost 0 bases, the J end lost 0 bases, and 12 bases lay between the germline ends. CDR3 nucleotide sequence: TGTGCCAGCAGCTTAGCGCCCAGGGAGACCTCTGGAAACACCATATATTTT. Its protein is CASSLAPRETSGNTIYF. Together with reference TRBV7-2 and TRBJ1-3, the CDR3 gives the full variable domain: GAGVSQSPSNKVTEKGKDVELRCDPISGHTALYWYRQSLGQGLEFLIYFQGNSAPDKSGLPSDRFSAERTGGSVSTLTIQRTQQEDSAVYLCASSLAPRETSGNTIYFGEGSWLTVV.